This TCR beta chain comes out of a study of T cell changes during pregnancy in multiple sclerosis. This clone was detected only once. Using immunoSEQ multiplex PCR, the repertoire was profiled, and TCRdb retains in-frame clones only, with some absent. Counted here are some 60,000 clones, about 88% occurring once; the ten biggest clones make up approximately 2%. Looked up from germline, CDR1 is SGHRS and CDR2 is YFSETQ. Trimming took 0 bases from V and 2 from J, leaving 8 bases between them. CDR3 size: 14 residues. The gene calls are TRBV5-1 and TRBJ1-2; no definite D call. The material was peripheral blood, obtained after pregnancy. The clonotype originates from a female donor with multiple sclerosis, enrolled in a pregnancy study. CDR3 sequence reads: CASSLETPNYGYTF. CDR3 DNA sequence: TGCGCCAGCAGCTTGGAGACACCAAACTATGGCTACACCTTC.